These T cell receptor beta chains were read from a single sample in a study of Graves' ophthalmopathy and Graves' hyperthyroidism. Using its own MiXCR run on the multiplex PCR reads, TCRdb lists one record per CDR3 protein. The table lists about 500,000 distinct CDR3 sequences, about 15% of them singletons. Sequenced material: blood. These receptors all stem from a woman in her twenties or thirties with Graves' ophthalmopathy. Both conserved end residues are part of each CDR3. The D gene is left open where the match is weak. The listing skips clone size in some rows; elsewhere it reads once, few, many or a size class.

TRBJ1-6,TRBV29-1,14,.,few,TGCAGCGTTCACCAACTGTCGGGAAATTCACCCCTCCACTTT,CSVHQLSGNSPLHF
TRBJ2-7,TRBV6-1,15,TRBD1,many,TGTGCCAGCAGTACGCGGACAGGGGGCATTGGCGAGCAGTACTTC,CASSTRTGGIGEQYF
TRBJ2-4,TRBV20-1,14,TRBD1,many,TGCACCGCAAATGCACCCGGGACAGGGGACATTCAGTACTTC,CTANAPGTGDIQYF
TRBJ2-5,TRBV6-1,15,.,.,TGTGCCAGCAGTGCGGGACCATCAACCCAGGAGACCCAGTACTTC,CASSAGPSTQETQYF
TRBJ1-2,TRBV20-1,13,.,many,TGCAGTGCTAGAGACCCAGGCCGAGATGGCTACACCTTC,CSARDPGRDGYTF
TRBJ2-7,TRBV15,14,TRBD2,many,TGTGCCACCAGCGGTCTGGCGGGGGGCGCCGAACAGTACTTC,CATSGLAGGAEQYF
TRBJ2-7,TRBV6-2/TRBV6-3,16,TRBD2,.,TGTGCCAGCAGTTACGGCGGGACTAGCGGGGCCTACGAGCAGTACTTC,CASSYGGTSGAYEQYF
TRBJ2-7,TRBV24-1,18,TRBD2,.,TGTGCCACCAGTGATCCCGGGACTAGCGGGACTCTATCCTACGAGCAGTACTTC,CATSDPGTSGTLSYEQYF
TRBJ1-1,TRBV4-1,15,.,many,TGCGCCAGCAGCCAAGAGGGACGGGATAACACTGAAGCTTTCTTT,CASSQEGRDNTEAFF
TRBJ1-5,TRBV30,12,.,few,TGTGCCTGGAGTTCCGGGAATCAGCCCCAGCATTTT,CAWSSGNQPQHF
TRBJ2-5,TRBV4-1,15,.,many,TGCGCCAGCAGCCAGAGAGGACTGGTCAAGGAGACCCAGTACTTC,CASSQRGLVKETQYF
TRBJ2-3,TRBV7-8,13,.,many,TGTGCCAGCGAGTCGGGAATCTCAGATACGCAGTATTTT,CASESGISDTQYF
TRBJ1-1,TRBV6-1,11,.,many,TGTGCCAGCCACTACGCCACTGAAGCTTTCTTT,CASHYATEAFF
TRBJ1-1,TRBV7-9,11,.,many,TGTGCCAGCAGCCCGACGATCGAAGCTTTCTTT,CASSPTIEAFF
TRBJ2-7,TRBV27,15,.,many,TGTGCCAGCTCGGGTGGACAGACTCCAGCCTACGAGCAGTACTTC,CASSGGQTPAYEQYF
TRBJ2-5,TRBV12-3/TRBV12-4,13,.,many,TGTGCCAGCAGTTTCCCGGGACTCGAGACCCAGTACTTC,CASSFPGLETQYF
TRBJ2-7,TRBV6-1,17,.,many,TGTGCCAGCAGTGAAGCCTTAGGAGGGCTAAACTCCTACGAGCAGTACTTC,CASSEALGGLNSYEQYF
TRBJ1-5,TRBV30,13,.,few,TGTGCCTGGAGTCGAGGGCTGAATCAGCCCCAGCATTTT,CAWSRGLNQPQHF
TRBJ2-2,TRBV29-1,14,.,.,TGCAGCGTTGAAACAGGGCAGGGTGCCGGGGAGCTGTTTTTT,CSVETGQGAGELFF
TRBJ2-2,TRBV2,13,.,.,TGTGCCAGTGCCGGGTCGGGCACCGGGGAGCTGTTTTTT,CASAGSGTGELFF
TRBJ2-5,TRBV7-2,16,.,few,TGTGCCAGCAGCTTCAGTGGGCCAAAGGATGGGGAGACCCAGTACTTC,CASSFSGPKDGETQYF
TRBJ2-7,TRBV12-3/TRBV12-4,12,.,many,TGTGCCAGCAAGAGAAGCTCCTACGAGCAGTACTTC,CASKRSSYEQYF
TRBJ1-6,TRBV5-6,12,.,many,TGTGCCAGCAGCCGTGTTAATTCACCCCTCCACTTT,CASSRVNSPLHF
TRBJ1-5,TRBV15,17,.,.,TGTGCCACCAGTTTGGGTACGGGATCCTCTAGCAATCAGCCCCAGCATTTT,CATSLGTGSSSNQPQHF
TRBJ2-7,TRBV12-3/TRBV12-4,14,TRBD2,many,TGTGCCAGCAGTTTAGAAGAACCGGGGGGAGAGCAGTACTTC,CASSLEEPGGEQYF
TRBJ2-2,TRBV27,14,.,many,TGTGCCAGCAGTTTAGCCTCCAGGTCGAGGGAGCTGTTTTTT,CASSLASRSRELFF
TRBJ1-5,TRBV10-3,16,TRBD1,many,TGTGCCATCAGTGAGCCCTACAGGGGTGGCAATCAGCCCCAGCATTTT,CAISEPYRGGNQPQHF
TRBJ1-6,TRBV30,14,TRBD1,.,TGTGCCTGGAGTACTGGACAGGACACATCACCCCTCCACTTT,CAWSTGQDTSPLHF
TRBJ2-7,TRBV2,15,TRBD1,many,TGTGCCAGCAGTGTAGGGGACAGACACTCCTACGAGCAGTACTTC,CASSVGDRHSYEQYF
TRBJ1-2,TRBV12-3/TRBV12-4,17,TRBD1,many,TGTGCCAGCAGGCTCCAGGGGGCGCGTTCAGCAAACTATGGCTACACCTTC,CASRLQGARSANYGYTF
TRBJ2-7,TRBV11-2,15,TRBD2,few,TGTGCCAGCAGCTTAGTAGCGGGGGGTACCTACGAGCAGTACTTC,CASSLVAGGTYEQYF
TRBJ2-5,TRBV7-8,14,.,many,TGTGCCAGCAGCCTAGACGGCAGGGCGGAGACCCAGTACTTC,CASSLDGRAETQYF
TRBJ2-2,TRBV6-4,16,.,many,TGTGCCAGCAGTGACAAGTCCGTGGGGGCCACCGGGGAGCTGTTTTTT,CASSDKSVGATGELFF
TRBJ1-2,TRBV7-8,14,TRBD1,.,TGTGCCAGCAGCCTCGGGGGACAGGGAGGTGGCTACACCTTC,CASSLGGQGGGYTF
TRBJ2-7,TRBV11-1,14,.,few,TGTGCCAGCAGCTTTCCTCTCCGGTCGGGGGAGCAGTACTTC,CASSFPLRSGEQYF
TRBJ1-5,TRBV6-5,17,.,many,TGTGCCAGCAGTTACCTAGGGGGGAGAAGTGGCAATCAGCCCCAGCATTTT,CASSYLGGRSGNQPQHF
TRBJ2-2,TRBV11-2,16,TRBD2,many,TGTGCCAGCAGCTTAGGGGCTAGCGGTGACACCGGGGAGCTGTTTTTT,CASSLGASGDTGELFF
TRBJ2-5,TRBV12-3/TRBV12-4,14,.,many,TGTGCCAGCAGTCCCCGACAGGCTCAAGAGACCCAGTACTTC,CASSPRQAQETQYF
TRBJ1-2,TRBV12-3/TRBV12-4,13,.,many,TGTGCCAGCAGTTCACGGGGGGACTATGGCTACACCTTC,CASSSRGDYGYTF
TRBJ2-2,TRBV5-1,12,.,.,TGCGCCAGCAGCTTGCGGGGCGGGGAGCTGTTTTTT,CASSLRGGELFF
TRBJ2-7,TRBV6-1,14,.,many,TGTGCCAGCAGTGGGGACCCGTTGGTAGACGAGCAGTACTTC,CASSGDPLVDEQYF
TRBJ2-5,TRBV27,19,TRBD2,many,TGTGCCAGCAGTTCCCTCGTGGTAGCGGGGGGTACTCACCAAGAGACCCAGTACTTC,CASSSLVVAGGTHQETQYF
TRBJ2-7,TRBV7-2,11,.,many,TGTGCCAGCAGCTCCAGCAGGGGGCAGTACTTC,CASSSSRGQYF
TRBJ1-1,TRBV2,14,.,many,TGTGCCAGCAGTGAGTACAGGACGAACACTGAAGCTTTCTTT,CASSEYRTNTEAFF
TRBJ2-7,TRBV20-1,11,.,few,TGCAGTGCAGCTCAGACCTACGAGCAGTACTTC,CSAAQTYEQYF
TRBJ2-2,TRBV29-1,15,TRBD2,many,TGCAGCGTTGAGAGTCCTAGCGGGGTCACCGGGGAGCTGTTTTTT,CSVESPSGVTGELFF
TRBJ2-7,TRBV6-1,15,.,many,TGTGCCAGCAGTGAGGCTCTCCGGCTAGACTCCGAGCAGTACTTC,CASSEALRLDSEQYF
TRBJ2-5,TRBV6-1,15,TRBD1,many,TGTGCCAGCAGAAGGGGACAGGGGGTAAGAGAGACCCAGTACTTC,CASRRGQGVRETQYF
TRBJ1-1,TRBV7-2,14,.,many,TGTGCCAGCAGCCTTGGTGGGGGGCTCACTGAAGCTTTCTTT,CASSLGGGLTEAFF